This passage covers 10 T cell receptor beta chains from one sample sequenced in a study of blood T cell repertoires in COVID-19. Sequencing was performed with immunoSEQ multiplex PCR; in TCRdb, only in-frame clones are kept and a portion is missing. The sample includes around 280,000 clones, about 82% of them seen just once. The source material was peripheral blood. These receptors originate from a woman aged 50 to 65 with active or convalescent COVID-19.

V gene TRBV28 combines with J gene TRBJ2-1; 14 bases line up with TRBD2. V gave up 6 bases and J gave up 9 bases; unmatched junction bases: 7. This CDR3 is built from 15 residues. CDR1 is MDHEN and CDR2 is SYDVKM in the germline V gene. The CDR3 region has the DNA TGTGCCAGCAGATTGGGACTAGCGGGAGTCGGTGAGCAGTTCTTC. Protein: CASRLGLAGVGEQFF.

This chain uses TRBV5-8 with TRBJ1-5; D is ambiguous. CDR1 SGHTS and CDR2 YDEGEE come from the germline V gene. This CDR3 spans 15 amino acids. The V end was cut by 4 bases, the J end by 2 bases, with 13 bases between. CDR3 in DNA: TGTGCCAGCAGCCCACCGAGGGTGGGCAATCAGCCCCAGCATTTT. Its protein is CASSPPRVGNQPQHF.

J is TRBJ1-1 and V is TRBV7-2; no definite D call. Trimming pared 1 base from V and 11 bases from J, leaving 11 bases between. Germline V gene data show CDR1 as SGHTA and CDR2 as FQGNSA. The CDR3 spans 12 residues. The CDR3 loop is CASSLGLFRAFF. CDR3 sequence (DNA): TGTGCCAGCAGCTTAGGGTTGTTCCGGGCTTTCTTT.

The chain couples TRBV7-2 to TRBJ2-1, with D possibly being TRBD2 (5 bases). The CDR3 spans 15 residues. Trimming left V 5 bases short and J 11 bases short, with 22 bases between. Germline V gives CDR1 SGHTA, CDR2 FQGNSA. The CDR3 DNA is TGTGCCAGCAGCCCGGGCTCGCTAGCTTTCTCAAAGCAGTTCTTC. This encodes CASSPGSLAFSKQFF.

CDR3 coding DNA: TGTGCCAGCAGTTCAACTAGCGGCAATGAGCAGTTCTTC. Translating gives CASSSTSGNEQFF. The chain carries TRBV12-3 or TRBV12-4 and TRBJ2-1; 8 bases align to TRBD2. The CDR3 is made up of 13 amino acids. V shed 4 bases and J 6 bases; nucleotides not matched to a gene: 2.

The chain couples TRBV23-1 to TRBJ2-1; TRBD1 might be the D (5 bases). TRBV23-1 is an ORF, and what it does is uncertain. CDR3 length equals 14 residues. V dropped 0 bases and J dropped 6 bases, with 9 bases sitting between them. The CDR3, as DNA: TGCGCCAGCAGTCAATCCTTCCAGGGCAATGAGCAGTTCTTC. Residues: CASSQSFQGNEQFF.

This CDR3 reads CASSLPSGRLYEQYF. The CDR3 DNA reads TGCGCCAGCAGCTTGCCTAGCGGGAGGTTATACGAGCAGTACTTC. The genes are TRBV5-1 and TRBJ2-7; 11 nucleotides match TRBD2. CDR1 is SGHRS and CDR2 is YFSETQ in the germline V gene. The CDR3 has 15 amino acids. V lost 1 base, J lost 4 bases, and 4 bases stayed unmatched.

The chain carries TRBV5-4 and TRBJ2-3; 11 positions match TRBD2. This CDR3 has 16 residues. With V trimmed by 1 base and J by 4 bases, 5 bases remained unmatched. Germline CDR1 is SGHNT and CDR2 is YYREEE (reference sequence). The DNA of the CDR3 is TGTGCCAGCAGCTTGTCTAGCGGGAGGTCCCCAGATACGCAGTATTTT. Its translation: CASSLSSGRSPDTQYF.

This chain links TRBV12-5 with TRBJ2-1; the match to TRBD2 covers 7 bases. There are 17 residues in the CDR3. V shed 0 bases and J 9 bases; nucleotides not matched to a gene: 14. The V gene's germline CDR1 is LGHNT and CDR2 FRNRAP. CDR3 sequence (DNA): TGTGCTAGTGGTTTGGTAAATCCGGCGGGAGAAGTATCTGAGCAGTTCTTC. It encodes CASGLVNPAGEVSEQFF.

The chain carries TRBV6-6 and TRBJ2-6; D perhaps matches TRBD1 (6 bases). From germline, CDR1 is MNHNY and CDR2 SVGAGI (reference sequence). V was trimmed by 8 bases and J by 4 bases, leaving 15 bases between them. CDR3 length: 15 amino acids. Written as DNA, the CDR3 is TGTGCCAGCCTCGTACAGGGTACCGGGGCCAACGTCCTGACTTTC. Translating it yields CASLVQGTGANVLTF.